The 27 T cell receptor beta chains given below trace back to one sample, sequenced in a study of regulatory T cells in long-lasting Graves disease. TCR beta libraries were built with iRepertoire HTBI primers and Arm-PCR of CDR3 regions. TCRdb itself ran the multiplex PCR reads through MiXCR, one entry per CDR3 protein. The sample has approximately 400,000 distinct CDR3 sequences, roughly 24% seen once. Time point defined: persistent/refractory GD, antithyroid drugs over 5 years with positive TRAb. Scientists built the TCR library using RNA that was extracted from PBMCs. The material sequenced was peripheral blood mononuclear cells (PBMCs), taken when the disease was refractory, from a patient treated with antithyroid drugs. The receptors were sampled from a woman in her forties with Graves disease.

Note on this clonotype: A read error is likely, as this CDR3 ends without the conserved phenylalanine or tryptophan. CDR3 nucleotides: TGTGCCAGCAGCCTCGGGACCTCTCGGGCGAACGCAGCTTTCCTT. As protein: CASSLGTSRANAAFL. This chain uses TRBV3-1 with TRBJ1-1, with D maybe TRBD1 (5 bases). Germline V gene data show CDR1 as LGHDT and CDR2 as YNNKEL (reference sequence). The CDR3 covers 15 residues. V dropped 4 bases and J dropped 10 bases, with 22 bases sitting between them.

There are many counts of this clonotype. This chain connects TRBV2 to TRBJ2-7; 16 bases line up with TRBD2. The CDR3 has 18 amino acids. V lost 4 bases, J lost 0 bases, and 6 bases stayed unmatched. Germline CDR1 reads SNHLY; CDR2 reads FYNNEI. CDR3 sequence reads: CASSVGTSGRAFSYEQYF. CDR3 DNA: TGTGCCAGCAGTGTAGGGACTAGCGGGAGGGCCTTCTCCTACGAGCAGTACTTC.

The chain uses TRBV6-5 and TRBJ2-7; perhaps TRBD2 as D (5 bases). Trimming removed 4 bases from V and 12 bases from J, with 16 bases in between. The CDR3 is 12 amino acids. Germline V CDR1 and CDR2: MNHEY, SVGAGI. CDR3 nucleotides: TGTGCCAGCAGTTTACTAGGAGGTCTGCTGTACTTC. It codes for CASSLLGGLLYF.

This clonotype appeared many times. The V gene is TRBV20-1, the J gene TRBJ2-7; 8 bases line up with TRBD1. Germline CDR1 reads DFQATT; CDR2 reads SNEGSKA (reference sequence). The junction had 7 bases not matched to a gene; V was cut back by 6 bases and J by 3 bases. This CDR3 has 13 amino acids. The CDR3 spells CSARGPLSYEQYF. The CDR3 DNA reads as TGCAGTGCCAGGGGGCCCTTGAGCTACGAGCAGTACTTC.

The CDR3 DNA reads as TGTGCCAGCAGTTTACTAGCGGGAGGCTCATTTTCTGCCGAGCAGTACTTC. It codes for CASSLLAGGSFSAEQYF. The chain carries TRBV28 and TRBJ2-7; 11 bases line up with TRBD2. Germline assignment: CDR1 MDHEN and CDR2 SYDVKM. The CDR3 length is 17 residues. V shed 2 bases and J 6 bases; nucleotides not matched to a gene: 12.

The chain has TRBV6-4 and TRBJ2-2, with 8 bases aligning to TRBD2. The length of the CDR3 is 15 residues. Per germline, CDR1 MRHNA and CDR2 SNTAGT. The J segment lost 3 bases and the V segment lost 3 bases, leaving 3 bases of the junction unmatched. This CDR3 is CASSELAGHTGELFF. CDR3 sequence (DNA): TGTGCCAGCAGTGAATTAGCGGGACACACCGGGGAGCTGTTTTTT.

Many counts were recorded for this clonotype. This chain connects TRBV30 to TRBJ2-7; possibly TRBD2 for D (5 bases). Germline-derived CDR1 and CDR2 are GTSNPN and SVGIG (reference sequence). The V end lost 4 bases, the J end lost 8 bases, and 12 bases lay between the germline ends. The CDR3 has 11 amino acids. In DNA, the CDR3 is TGTGCCTGGACCAAGGCCGGGAAGCAGTACTTC. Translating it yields CAWTKAGKQYF.

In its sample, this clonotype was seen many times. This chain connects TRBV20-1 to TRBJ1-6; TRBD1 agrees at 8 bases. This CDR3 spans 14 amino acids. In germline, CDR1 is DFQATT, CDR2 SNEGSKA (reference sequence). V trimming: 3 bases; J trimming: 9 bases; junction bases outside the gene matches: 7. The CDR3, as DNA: TGCAGTGCTAGCCAGGACAGGGAGGCTTCACCCCTCCACTTT. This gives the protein CSASQDREASPLHF.

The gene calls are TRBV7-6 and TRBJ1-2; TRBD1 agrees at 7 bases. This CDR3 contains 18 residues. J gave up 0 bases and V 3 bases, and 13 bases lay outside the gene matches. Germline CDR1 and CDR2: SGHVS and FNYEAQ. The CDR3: CASSFLRGQRISNYGYTF. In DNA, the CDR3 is TGTGCCAGCAGCTTTCTAAGGGGACAGAGAATATCTAACTATGGCTACACCTTC.

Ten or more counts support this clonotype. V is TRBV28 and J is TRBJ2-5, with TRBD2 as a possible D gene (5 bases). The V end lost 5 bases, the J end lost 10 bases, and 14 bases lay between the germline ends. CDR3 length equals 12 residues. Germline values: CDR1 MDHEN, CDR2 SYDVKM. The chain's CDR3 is CASSLPLRDQYF. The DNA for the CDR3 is TGTGCCAGCAGTCTTCCCCTCCGGGACCAGTACTTC.

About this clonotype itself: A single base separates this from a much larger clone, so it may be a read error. The chain's CDR3 is CSRPKGRGNTEAFF. For the CDR3, the DNA is TGCAGCCGGCCCAAAGGCAGGGGGAACACTGAAGCTTTCTTT. The V and J genes are TRBV29-1 and TRBJ1-1, with D possibly matching TRBD1 (6 bases). Trimming left V 8 bases short and J 1 base short, with 17 bases between. Germline values: CDR1 SQVTM, CDR2 ANQGSEA. The CDR3 sequence is 14 residues long.

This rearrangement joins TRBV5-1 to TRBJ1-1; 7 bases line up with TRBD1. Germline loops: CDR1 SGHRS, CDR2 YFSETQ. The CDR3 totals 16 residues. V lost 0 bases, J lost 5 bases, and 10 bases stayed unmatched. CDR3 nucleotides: TGCGCCAGCAGCTTGGAAGGGGGCTCCGTGGGGACTGAAGCTTTCTTT. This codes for CASSLEGGSVGTEAFF.

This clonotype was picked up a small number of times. The CDR3 nucleotides read TGTGCCAGCACCACGGGACAGGGTTTTGGCGAGCAGTACTTC. Translated, it gives CASTTGQGFGEQYF. The chain has TRBV3-1 and TRBJ2-7; 9 bases agree with TRBD1. J gave up 6 bases and V 7 bases, and 10 bases lay outside the gene matches. The CDR3 length is 14 residues. The V gene's germline CDR1 is LGHDT and CDR2 YNNKEL (reference sequence).

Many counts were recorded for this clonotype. The CDR3 reads CASSDTGTGDEKLFF. CDR3 in DNA: TGTGCCAGCAGTGACACCGGGACAGGGGATGAAAAACTGTTTTTT. This chain joins TRBV6-1 and TRBJ1-4, with TRBD1 matching 10 bases. In germline, CDR1 is MNHNS, CDR2 SASEGT. The CDR3 runs to 15 residues. V lost 3 bases and J lost 6; bases outside the gene matches: 4.

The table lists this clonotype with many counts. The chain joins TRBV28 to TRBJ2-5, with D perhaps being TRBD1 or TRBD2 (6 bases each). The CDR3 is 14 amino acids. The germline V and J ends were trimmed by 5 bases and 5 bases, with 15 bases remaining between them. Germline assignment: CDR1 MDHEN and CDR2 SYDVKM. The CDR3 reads CASSPPGALETQYF. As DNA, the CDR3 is TGTGCCAGCAGTCCTCCGGGGGCACTTGAGACCCAGTACTTC.

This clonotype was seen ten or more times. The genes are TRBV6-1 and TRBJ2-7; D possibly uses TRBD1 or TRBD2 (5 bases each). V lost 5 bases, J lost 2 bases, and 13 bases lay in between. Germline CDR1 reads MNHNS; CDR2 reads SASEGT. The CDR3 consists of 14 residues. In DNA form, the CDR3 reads TGTGCCAGCAGTCGAGGGGACGGTACCTACGAGCAGTACTTC. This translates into CASSRGDGTYEQYF.

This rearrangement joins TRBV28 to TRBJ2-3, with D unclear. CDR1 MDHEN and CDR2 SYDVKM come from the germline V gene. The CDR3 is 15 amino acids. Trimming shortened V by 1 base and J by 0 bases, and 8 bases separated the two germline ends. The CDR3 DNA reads TGTGCCAGCAGTTTATCAGGCCTGAGCACAGATACGCAGTATTTT. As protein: CASSLSGLSTDTQYF.

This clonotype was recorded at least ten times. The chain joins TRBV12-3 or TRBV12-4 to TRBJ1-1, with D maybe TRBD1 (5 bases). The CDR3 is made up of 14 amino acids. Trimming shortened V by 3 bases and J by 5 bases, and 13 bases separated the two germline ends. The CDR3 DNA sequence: TGTGCCAGCAGTTTGTCAGGGATCGGGACTGAAGCTTTCTTT. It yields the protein CASSLSGIGTEAFF.

CDR3 region: CASSFIAGTQIGNYNEQFF. The CDR3 region has the DNA TGTGCCAGCAGTTTCATAGCGGGTACCCAGATCGGTAATTACAATGAGCAGTTCTTC. The rearrangement joins TRBV28 to TRBJ2-5, with 7 bases fitting TRBD2. TRBJ2-1 matches the DNA end more closely, so the J call is doubtful. CDR1 is MDHEN, CDR2 SYDVKM, per germline. CDR3 length equals 19 residues.

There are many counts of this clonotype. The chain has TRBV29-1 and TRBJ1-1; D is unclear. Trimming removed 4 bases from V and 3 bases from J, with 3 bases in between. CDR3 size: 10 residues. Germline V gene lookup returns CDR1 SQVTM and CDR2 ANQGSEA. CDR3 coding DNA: TGCAGCGTTGTCGACACTGAAGCTTTCTTT. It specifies CSVVDTEAFF. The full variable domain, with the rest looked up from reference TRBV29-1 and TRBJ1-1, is SAVISQKPSRDICQRGTSLTIQCQVDSQVTMMFWYRQQPGQSLTLIATANQGSEATYESGFVIDKFPISRPNLTFSTLTVSNMSPEDSSIYLCSVVDTEAFFGQGTRLTVV.

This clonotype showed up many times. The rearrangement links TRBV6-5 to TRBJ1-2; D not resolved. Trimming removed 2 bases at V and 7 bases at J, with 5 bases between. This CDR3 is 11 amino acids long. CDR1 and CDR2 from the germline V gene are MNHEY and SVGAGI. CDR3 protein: CASSYPGGYTF. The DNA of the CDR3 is TGTGCCAGCAGTTACCCCGGTGGCTACACCTTC.

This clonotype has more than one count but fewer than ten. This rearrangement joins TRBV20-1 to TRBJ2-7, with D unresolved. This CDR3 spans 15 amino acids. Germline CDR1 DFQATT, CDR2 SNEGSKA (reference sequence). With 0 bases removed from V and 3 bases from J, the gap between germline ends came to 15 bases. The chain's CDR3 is CSARDWAKGFYEQYF. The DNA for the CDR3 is TGCAGTGCTAGAGATTGGGCGAAGGGTTTCTACGAGCAGTACTTC.

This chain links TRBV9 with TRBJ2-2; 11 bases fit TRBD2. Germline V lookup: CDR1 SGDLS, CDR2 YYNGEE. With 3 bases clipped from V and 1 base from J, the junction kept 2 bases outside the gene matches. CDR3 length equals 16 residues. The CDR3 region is CASSAGLAGNTGELFF. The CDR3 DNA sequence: TGTGCCAGCAGCGCAGGACTAGCGGGGAACACCGGGGAGCTGTTTTTT.

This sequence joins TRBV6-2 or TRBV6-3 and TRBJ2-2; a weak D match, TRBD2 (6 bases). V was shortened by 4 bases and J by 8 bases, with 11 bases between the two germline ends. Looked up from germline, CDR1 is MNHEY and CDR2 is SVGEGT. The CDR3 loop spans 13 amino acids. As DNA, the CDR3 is TGTGCCAGCAGTTCGCCAGGGAGGGGGGAGCTGTTTTTT. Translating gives CASSSPGRGELFF.

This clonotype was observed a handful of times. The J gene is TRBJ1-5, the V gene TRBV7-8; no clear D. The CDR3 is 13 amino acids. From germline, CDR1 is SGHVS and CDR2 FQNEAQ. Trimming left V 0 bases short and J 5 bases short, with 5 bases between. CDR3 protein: CASSLADDQPQHF. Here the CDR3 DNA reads TGTGCCAGCAGCTTAGCGGATGATCAGCCCCAGCATTTT.

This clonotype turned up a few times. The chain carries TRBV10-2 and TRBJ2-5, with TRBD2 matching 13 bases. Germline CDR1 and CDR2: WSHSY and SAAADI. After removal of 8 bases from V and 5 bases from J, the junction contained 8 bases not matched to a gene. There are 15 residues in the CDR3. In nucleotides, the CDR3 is TGCGCCAGCTACGGACTAGCGGGAGCAGTGGAGACCCAGTACTTC. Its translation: CASYGLAGAVETQYF.

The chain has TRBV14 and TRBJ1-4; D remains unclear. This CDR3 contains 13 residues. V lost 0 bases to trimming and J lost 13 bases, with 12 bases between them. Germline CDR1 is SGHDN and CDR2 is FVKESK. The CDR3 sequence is CASSQENSWVLFF. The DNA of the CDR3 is TGTGCCAGCAGCCAAGAGAACAGTTGGGTACTGTTTTTT.